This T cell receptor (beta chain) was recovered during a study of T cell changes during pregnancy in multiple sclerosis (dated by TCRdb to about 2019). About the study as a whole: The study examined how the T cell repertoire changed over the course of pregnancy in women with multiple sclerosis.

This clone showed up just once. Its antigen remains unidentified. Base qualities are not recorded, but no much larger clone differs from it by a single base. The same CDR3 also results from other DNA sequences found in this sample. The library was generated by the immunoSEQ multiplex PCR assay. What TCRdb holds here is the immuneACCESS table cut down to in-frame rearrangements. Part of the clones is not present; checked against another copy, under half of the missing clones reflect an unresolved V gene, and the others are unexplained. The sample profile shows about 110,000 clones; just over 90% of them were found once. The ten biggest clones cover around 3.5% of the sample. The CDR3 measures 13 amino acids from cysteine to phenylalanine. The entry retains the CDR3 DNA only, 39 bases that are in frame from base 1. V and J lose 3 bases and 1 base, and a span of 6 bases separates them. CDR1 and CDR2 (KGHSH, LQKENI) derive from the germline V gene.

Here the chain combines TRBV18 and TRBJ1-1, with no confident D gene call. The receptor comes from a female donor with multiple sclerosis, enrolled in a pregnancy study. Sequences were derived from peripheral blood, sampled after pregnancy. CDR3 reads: CASSPGRNTEAFF. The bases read TGTGCCAGCTCACCGGGCAGGAACACTGAAGCTTTCTTT.